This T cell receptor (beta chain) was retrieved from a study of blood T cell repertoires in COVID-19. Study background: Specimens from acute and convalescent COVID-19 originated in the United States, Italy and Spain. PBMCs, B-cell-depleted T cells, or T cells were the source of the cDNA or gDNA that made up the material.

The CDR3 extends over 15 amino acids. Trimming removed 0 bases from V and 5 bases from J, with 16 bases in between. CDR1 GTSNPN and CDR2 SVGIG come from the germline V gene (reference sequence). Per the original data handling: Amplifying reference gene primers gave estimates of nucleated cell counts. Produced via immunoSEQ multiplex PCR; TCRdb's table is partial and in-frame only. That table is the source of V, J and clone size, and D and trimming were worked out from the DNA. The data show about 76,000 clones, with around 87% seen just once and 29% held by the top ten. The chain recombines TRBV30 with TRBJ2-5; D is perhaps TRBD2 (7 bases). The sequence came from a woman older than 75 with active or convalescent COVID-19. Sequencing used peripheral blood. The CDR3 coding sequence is TGTGCCTGGAGTGTACGCGGGGGCCGCCGGGAGACCCAGTACTTC. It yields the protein CAWSVRGGRRETQYF.